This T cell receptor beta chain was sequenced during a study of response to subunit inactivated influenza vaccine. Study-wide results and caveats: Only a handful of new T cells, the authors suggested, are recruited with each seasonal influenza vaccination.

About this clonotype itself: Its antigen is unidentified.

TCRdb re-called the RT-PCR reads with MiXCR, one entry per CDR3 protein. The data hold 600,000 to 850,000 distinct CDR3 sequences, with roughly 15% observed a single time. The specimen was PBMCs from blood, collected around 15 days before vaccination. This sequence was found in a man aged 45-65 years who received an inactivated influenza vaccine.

This CDR3 reads CASSLGVGTLVPDTQYF. CDR3 DNA sequence: TGCGCCAGCAGCTTGGGGGTTGGGACACTCGTCCCAGATACGCAGTATTTT. V is TRBV5-1 and J is TRBJ2-3; possible D gene TRBD1, 6 bases. The CDR3 is 17 amino acids. Trimming left V 0 bases short and J 4 bases short, with 18 bases between. Germline CDR1 reads SGHRS; CDR2 reads YFSETQ. Drawing the rest from reference TRBV5-1 and TRBJ2-3, the complete variable domain is KAGVTQTPRYLIKTRGQQVTLSCSPISGHRSVSWYQQTPGQGLQFLFEYFSETQRNKGNFPGRFSGRQFSNSRSEMNVSTLELGDSALYLCASSLGVGTLVPDTQYFGPGTRLTVL.